This TCR beta chain was sequenced in a study of blood T cell repertoires in COVID-19. About the study: COVID-19 samples from acute and convalescent phases originated in the United States, Italy and Spain. PBMCs, B-cell-depleted T cells, or T cells provided the cDNA or gDNA that made up the material.

Per the original methods: Amplification of reference gene primers was used by the study to estimate nucleated cell counts. Profiled with immunoSEQ multiplex PCR; TCRdb holds only in-frame clones, not every one. V and J calls and clone size are those listed in that table; D and trimming were worked out from the DNA. Of 25,000 to 35,000 clones listed, 85% to 90% were seen once; the top ten hold under 30%. There are 21 residues in the CDR3. The trim removed 0 bases at V and 0 bases at J, leaving 14 bases unmatched. The germline V gene has CDR1 LGHNA and CDR2 YNFKEQ. The gene calls are TRBV4-2 and TRBJ2-3; 11 bases agree with TRBD2. The receptor was derived from a human donor in a cohort sampled during active COVID-19. Sequenced input: peripheral blood. The CDR3: CASSQDRVGLAGGTSTDTQYF. For the CDR3, the DNA is TGTGCCAGCAGCCAAGATCGTGTTGGGCTAGCGGGGGGAACTAGCACAGATACGCAGTATTTT.